The source of this TCR beta chain is a study of technical replicates of blood from several donors. Germline V gives CDR1 SQVTM, CDR2 ANQGSEA. The trim removed 6 bases at V and 4 bases at J, leaving 10 bases unmatched. The CDR3 sequence is 14 residues long. Clones were read by immunoSEQ multiplex PCR, and TCRdb kept only the in-frame ones, dropping some. Of 80,000 or so clones detected, approximately 94% appear once; the ten largest clones hold over 0.35%. Sequenced input: T cells isolated from PBMCs. The receptor was isolated from a human donor in good health. The chain combines TRBV29-1 with TRBJ1-1, with 8 bases aligning to TRBD1. The CDR3 reads CSVARRGLGTEAFF. The CDR3 coding sequence is TGCAGCGTGGCCCGCAGGGGGCTCGGCACTGAAGCTTTCTTT.